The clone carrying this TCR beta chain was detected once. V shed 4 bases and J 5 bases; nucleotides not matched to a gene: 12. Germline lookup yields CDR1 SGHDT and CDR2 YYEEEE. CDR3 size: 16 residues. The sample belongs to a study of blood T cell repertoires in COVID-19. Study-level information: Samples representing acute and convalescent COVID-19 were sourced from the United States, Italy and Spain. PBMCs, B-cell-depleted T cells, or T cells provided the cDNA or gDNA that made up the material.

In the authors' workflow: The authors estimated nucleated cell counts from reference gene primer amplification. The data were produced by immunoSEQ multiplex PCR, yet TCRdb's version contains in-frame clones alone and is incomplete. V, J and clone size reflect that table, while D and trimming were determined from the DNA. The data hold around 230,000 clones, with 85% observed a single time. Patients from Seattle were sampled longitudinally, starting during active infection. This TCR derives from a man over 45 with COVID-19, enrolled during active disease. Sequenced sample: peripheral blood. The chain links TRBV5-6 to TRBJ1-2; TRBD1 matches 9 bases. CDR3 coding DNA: TGTGCCAGCAGCCCACCAACAGGGGGCGCTTATTATGGCTACACCTTC. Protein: CASSPPTGGAYYGYTF.